This section outlines one TCR beta chain sequence together with its context. Antigen: not known. The germline gives CDR1 SGHVT, CDR2 SQSDAQ. V lost 1 base and J lost 9, with 7 bases in between. The CDR3 is 12 residues long. Indicated time point: naive CD8 control sorted from an acute-time-point sample. Every 3 months, donors from a Montreal cohort of people who inject drugs were followed. Assay used: immunoSEQ multiplex PCR; TCRdb lists only in-frame clones, some missing. The sample shows fewer than 40,000 clones, roughly 88% of them seen only once. The sample is drawn from a study of CD8 T cells in acute hepatitis C reinfection. The wider study: Sequences come from NS3-1073-specific CD8+ T cells, during acute infection and after clearance. Study outcomes and limitations: Preferential TRBV04 and TRBV06 usage appeared in all groups and was not explained by the naive pool. Chronically infected subjects had no follow-up NS3-1073 repertoires.

This rearrangement joins TRBV7-4 to TRBJ1-3, with D uncertain. The sequenced sample consisted of naive CD8+ T cells from PBMCs. This receptor was obtained from a woman under 30 who spontaneously cleared hepatitis C infection. CDR3 protein: CASSLDYCTIYF. CDR3 coding DNA: TGTGCCAGCAGCTTAGATTACTGCACCATATATTTT. Looking up the rest from reference TRBV7-4 and TRBJ1-3 gives the full variable domain: GAGVSQSPRYKVAKRGRDVALRCDSISGHVTLYWYRQTLGQGSEVLTYSQSDAQRDKSGRPSGRFSAERPERSVSTLKIQRTEQGDSAVYLCASSLDYCTIYFGEGSWLTVV.